The clone carrying this TCR beta chain has at least ten counts. The junction departs from the called germline gene at one end, perhaps through a read error. 5'RACE generated cDNA with 10-nucleotide random UMIs. TCRdb redid the calling of the 5' RACE reads with MiXCR, one entry per CDR3 protein. This sample has about 66,000 distinct CDR3 sequences; 3.9% occur once, and the top ten carry 1.3%. The data were obtained in a study of neurological immune-mediated disorders. Whole-study context: In a group of about 34 multiple sclerosis patients, some 31 had the relapsing-remitting type and 3 had the secondary progressive type.

CDR1 and CDR2 (germline): DFQATT, SNEGSKA (reference sequence). The CDR3 has 15 amino acids. The receptor was isolated from a young man with multiple sclerosis. The chain is built from TRBV20-1 and TRBJ1-5; 9 bases match TRBD1. The sequencing input was PBMCs. CDR3 coding DNA: TGCAGTGCTAAGCCGGGGGACAGGGACAATCAGCCCCAGAATTTT. Translating it yields CSAKPGDRDNQPQNF.